A single sample gave rise to the 4 T cell receptor beta chains below, sequenced in a study of blood T cells in healthy people across ages. With a J-beta primer mix and a sample-barcoded 5' primer, a second PCR ran about 7 to 12 cycles. TCRdb ran MiXCR on the 5' RACE reads and lists one entry per CDR3 protein. The sample shows 600,000 to 900,000 distinct CDR3 sequences, around a quarter of them seen only once. This same sample was also taken into another study, of T cells of mothers and their children.

Sequences were obtained from blood. These TCRs come from a boy aged 5-17 years in good health.

The chain joins TRBV29-1 to TRBJ1-4, with D perhaps matching TRBD1 (5 bases). The V gene's germline CDR1 is SQVTM and CDR2 ANQGSEA. V was pared by 4 bases and J by 3 bases, with 9 bases between. This CDR3 contains 13 residues. CDR3 sequence: CSVVRGANEKLFF. In DNA, the CDR3 is TGCAGCGTTGTAAGGGGAGCTAATGAAAAACTGTTTTTT. Using reference TRBV29-1 and TRBJ1-4 for the parts outside the CDR3, the full variable domain is SAVISQKPSRDICQRGTSLTIQCQVDSQVTMMFWYRQQPGQSLTLIATANQGSEATYESGFVIDKFPISRPNLTFSTLTVSNMSPEDSSIYLCSVVRGANEKLFFGSGTQLSVL.

This clonotype was seen a handful of times. The CDR3 region has the DNA TGTGCCAGCAGTTACTCGAAAGGGTCCTTATTCTTGACTTTC. Translated, it gives CASSYSKGSLFLTF. V and J are TRBV6-5 and TRBJ2-6; D remains unclear. CDR1 and CDR2 (germline): MNHEY, SVGAGI. Trimming left V 0 bases short and J 17 bases short, with 17 bases between. The CDR3 has 14 amino acids.

In its sample, this clonotype was seen a few times. The chain combines TRBV7-2 with TRBJ1-5; 7 bases are a match to TRBD1. Trimming at V came to 4 bases and at J to 16 bases, leaving 10 bases not matched to a gene. The CDR3 extends over 12 amino acids. Germline values: CDR1 SGHTA, CDR2 FQGNSA. In DNA form, the CDR3 reads TGTGCCAGCAGCTCACAGGGGTCCGGGACTCATTTT. Translation gives CASSSQGSGTHF.

The sample holds a few counts of this clonotype. This chain links TRBV7-9 with TRBJ2-3; D uncertain. Trimming stripped 4 bases from V and 5 bases from J, with 10 bases between. The CDR3 spans 13 residues. Germline V lookup: CDR1 SEHNR, CDR2 FQNEAQ (reference sequence). Written as DNA, the CDR3 is TGTGCCAGCAGCTGGGGATACCAAGATACGCAGTATTTT. It encodes CASSWGYQDTQYF. Combining the CDR3 with reference TRBV7-9 and TRBJ2-3 gives the whole variable domain DTGVSQNPRHKITKRGQNVTFRCDPISEHNRLYWYRQTLGQGPEFLTYFQNEAQLEKSRLLSDRFSAERPKGSFSTLEIQRTEQGDSAMYLCASSWGYQDTQYFGPGTRLTVL.